A single sample is the source of the 17 T cell receptor beta chains below, sequenced in a study of blood T cell repertoires in COVID-19. The protocol was immunoSEQ multiplex PCR, while the TCRdb copy is restricted to in-frame clones and leaves out a portion. This sample has roughly 100,000 clones; more than 70% occur once, and the top ten carry less than 6%. The sequencing input was peripheral blood. The receptors here all came from a woman aged 80 or over with active COVID-19.

This clone was detected only once. V is TRBV27 and J is TRBJ1-1; D is perhaps TRBD1 (5 bases). V lost 3 bases to trimming and J lost 2 bases, with 16 bases between them. Per germline, CDR1 MNHEY and CDR2 SMNVEV (reference sequence). This CDR3 contains 16 residues. CDR3 coding DNA: TGTGCCAGCAGTTTTAGTGCGGGGCTAGGCAACACTGAAGCTTTCTTT. It encodes CASSFSAGLGNTEAFF.

This rearrangement joins TRBV7-8 to TRBJ2-2; possible D gene TRBD2, 6 bases. Germline V CDR1 and CDR2: SGHVS, FQNEAQ. V shed 1 base and J shed 1 base, with 19 bases lying between them. The CDR3 runs to 19 residues. CDR3 region: CASSLGVFLGRGNTGELFF. DNA of the CDR3: TGTGCCAGCAGCTTAGGGGTCTTTTTAGGGCGGGGGAACACCGGGGAGCTGTTTTTT.

The CDR3 sequence: CASSPGTGYGYTF. The CDR3 DNA sequence: TGTGCCAGCAGCCCCGGGACAGGCTATGGCTACACCTTC. The V and J genes are TRBV6-5 and TRBJ1-2; 8 bases are a match to TRBD1. CDR1 is MNHEY and CDR2 is SVGAGI in the germline V gene. J gave up 4 bases and V 6 bases, and 4 bases lay outside the gene matches. CDR3 length: 13 amino acids.

V and J are TRBV5-5 and TRBJ2-7; perhaps TRBD1 as D (5 bases). This CDR3 comprises 15 residues. V shed 2 bases and J shed 4 bases, with 16 bases lying between them. Germline CDR1 is SGHKS and CDR2 is YYEKEE (reference sequence). The CDR3 region is CASSFFQGSGYEQYF. As DNA, the CDR3 is TGTGCCAGCAGCTTTTTTCAGGGCTCCGGGTACGAGCAGTACTTC. Full variable domain (missing parts from reference TRBV5-5 and TRBJ2-7): DAGVTQSPTHLIKTRGQQVTLRCSPISGHKSVSWYQQVLGQGPQFIFQYYEKEERGRGNFPDRFSARQFPNYSSELNVNALLLGDSALYLCASSFFQGSGYEQYFGPGTRLTVT.

This clone was counted a single time. The genes are TRBV6-6 and TRBJ2-6, with D perhaps matching TRBD1 (6 bases). The germline gives CDR1 MNHNY, CDR2 SVGAGI (reference sequence). V lost 0 bases and J 4 bases, leaving 7 bases between the germline ends. The CDR3 is 15 amino acids. CDR3 DNA: TGTGCCAGCAGTTACTCGGGGGCCGGGGCCAACGTCCTGACTTTC. This encodes CASSYSGAGANVLTF.

The V call is TRBV6-5, the J call TRBJ1-2; 9 bases match TRBD1. The J segment lost 0 bases and the V segment lost 7 bases, leaving 3 bases of the junction unmatched. Germline lookup yields CDR1 MNHEY and CDR2 SVGAGI. The CDR3 contains 14 residues. The CDR3 loop reads CASTRQGANYGYTF. The CDR3 DNA follows: TGTGCCAGCACCCGACAGGGGGCTAACTATGGCTACACCTTC.

The chain joins TRBV24-1 to TRBJ2-3; D uncertain. V was trimmed by 5 bases and J by 3 bases, leaving 11 bases between them. There are 14 residues in the CDR3. Germline CDR1 is KGHDR and CDR2 is SFDVKD. The CDR3 DNA sequence: TGTGCCACCAGTGCGTCTCTTCGTACAGATACGCAGTATTTT. This sequence encodes CATSASLRTDTQYF.

The chain is built from TRBV4-1 and TRBJ2-5; TRBD1 matches at 9 bases. The CDR3 covers 15 residues. Germline V gives CDR1 MGHRA, CDR2 YSYEKL. The V gene end was trimmed by 4 bases and the J gene end by 5 bases; junction bases not matched to a gene: 8. CDR3 loop: CASSPLTGGVETQYF. CDR3 DNA sequence: TGCGCCAGCAGCCCATTGACAGGGGGTGTGGAGACCCAGTACTTC.

CDR3 bases: TGTGCCAGCAGCGTCCCGGGACAGGGGTTCCGCCTGGACACTGAAGCTTTCTTT. Residues: CASSVPGQGFRLDTEAFF. The genes are TRBV7-9 and TRBJ1-1, with 10 bases matching TRBD1. The ends lost 5 bases at V and 3 bases at J; junction bases unmatched: 15. Germline values: CDR1 SEHNR, CDR2 FQNEAQ (reference sequence). The CDR3 is 18 residues long.

The chain employs TRBV28 and TRBJ2-7, with D possibly TRBD2 on 5 matching bases. The CDR3 has 14 amino acids. V dropped 7 bases and J dropped 4 bases, with 17 bases sitting between them. Germline CDR1 reads MDHEN; CDR2 reads SYDVKM. CDR3 DNA sequence: TGTGCCAGCACCCCCCCGGGGATTAAATACGAGCAGTACTTC. Its protein product is CASTPPGIKYEQYF.

The CDR3 region is CASMSGGASGANVLTF. The CDR3 DNA reads TGTGCCAGTATGTCGGGTGGGGCCTCTGGGGCCAACGTCCTGACTTTC. The rearrangement links TRBV19 to TRBJ2-6; D might be TRBD1 (5 bases). V lost 7 bases and J lost 0, with 13 bases in between. CDR3 size: 16 residues. Germline CDR1 is LNHDA and CDR2 is SQIVND (reference sequence).

This rearrangement joins TRBV5-4 to TRBJ2-5, with 7 bases aligning to TRBD2. CDR3 size: 13 residues. After removal of 4 bases from V and 4 bases from J, the junction contained 4 bases not matched to a gene. Germline V CDR1 and CDR2: SGHNT, YYREEE (reference sequence). The CDR3 loop reads CASSGGVGETQYF. CDR3 bases: TGTGCCAGCAGCGGGGGGGTTGGAGAGACCCAGTACTTC.

The J gene is TRBJ2-1, the V gene TRBV11-2; D not resolved. Germline CDR1 reads SGHAT; CDR2 reads FQNNGV. The V end was cut by 2 bases, the J end by 0 bases, with 14 bases between. CDR3 length equals 17 residues. The DNA for the CDR3 is TGTGCCAGCAGCTTACAAGGAATTTCTAGCTCCTACAATGAGCAGTTCTTC. This codes for CASSLQGISSSYNEQFF.

This clone was detected only once. The genes are TRBV12-5 and TRBJ2-3; 10 bases are a match to TRBD2. CDR3 length equals 16 residues. Germline-derived CDR1 and CDR2 are LGHNT and FRNRAP. The V gene end was trimmed by 5 bases and the J gene end by 3 bases; junction bases not matched to a gene: 8. The DNA of the CDR3 is TGTGCTAGTGGTCTCAACGCGGGACTAGCGACAGATACGCAGTATTTT. Residues: CASGLNAGLATDTQYF.

The rearrangement links TRBV18 to TRBJ1-4; TRBD1 aligns across 8 bases. After removal of 2 bases from V and 5 bases from J, the junction contained 4 bases not matched to a gene. The CDR3 extends over 15 amino acids. The germline V gene has CDR1 KGHSH and CDR2 LQKENI. CDR3 loop: CASSPRQGANEKLFF. The DNA of the CDR3 is TGTGCCAGCTCACCAAGGCAGGGGGCAAATGAAAAACTGTTTTTT. The full variable domain, rest sourced from reference TRBV18 and TRBJ1-4, is NAGVMQNPRHLVRRRGQEARLRCSPMKGHSHVYWYRQLPEEGLKFMVYLQKENIIDESGMPKERFSAEFPKEGPSILRIQQVVRGDSAAYFCASSPRQGANEKLFFGSGTQLSVL.

The rearrangement uses TRBV18 and TRBJ2-1; 12 bases agree with TRBD2. This CDR3 region has 14 residues. The trim removed 4 bases at V and 5 bases at J, leaving 0 bases unmatched. Germline-derived CDR1 and CDR2 are KGHSH and LQKENI. The CDR3 loop is CASSRTSGDNEQFF. The DNA for the CDR3 is TGTGCCAGCTCACGGACTAGCGGGGACAATGAGCAGTTCTTC.

The V and J genes are TRBV18 and TRBJ2-3; 8 bases are shared with TRBD2. CDR1 KGHSH and CDR2 LQKENI come from the germline V gene. This CDR3 has 15 amino acids. Unmatched junction bases numbered 2, after V lost 1 base and J lost 2 bases. The CDR3 reads CASSPLAGLTDTQYF. CDR3 coding DNA: TGTGCCAGCTCACCACTAGCGGGACTCACAGATACGCAGTATTTT.